This TCR beta chain was recovered during a study of blood T cell repertoires in COVID-19. Clones were read by immunoSEQ multiplex PCR, and TCRdb kept only the in-frame ones, dropping some. The profile shows 250,000 to 300,000 clones, roughly 88% of them singletons. V was pared by 1 base and J by 3 bases, with 12 bases between. This CDR3 has 15 residues. Germline CDR1 LGHDT, CDR2 YNNKEL (reference sequence). The sequence was obtained from a woman younger than 45 who had recovered from COVID-19. This chain joins TRBV3-1 (or the pseudogene TRBV3-2) and TRBJ1-2, with TRBD1 as a possible D gene (5 bases). Sequencing input: PBMCs or T cells enriched from blood (not recorded which). The CDR3 is CASSQGFRGDYGYTF. The CDR3 DNA reads TGTGCCAGCAGCCAAGGGTTCCGGGGGGACTATGGCTACACCTTC.